This TCR beta chain was recovered during a study of CD8 T cells in ankylosing spondylitis. Note on this clonotype: Its antigen is still unknown.

Study-wide results and caveats: A TCR beta motif of eight or nine highly homologous variants seemed to mark ankylosing spondylitis blood. Earlier literature documents some of the motif variants in reactive arthritis synovial fluid and blood. Disease-associated clones were reportedly significantly overrepresented in matched ankylosing spondylitis synovial fluid.

The CDR3 consists of 14 residues. Between the trimmed V and J ends, which lost 4 bases and 3 bases, there was a span of 12 bases. Germline V CDR1 and CDR2: SGHRS, YFSETQ. TCRdb ran MiXCR on the 5' RACE reads and lists one entry per CDR3 protein. The sample yields more than 150,000 distinct CDR3 sequences, roughly 10% seen once. This clonotype was sampled from a male donor with ankylosing spondylitis or in good health (not recorded which). The sequenced material came from blood, either unsorted or a sorted T cell fraction (not recorded which). The rearrangement joins TRBV5-1 to TRBJ2-3; a possible D gene is TRBD2 (5 bases). The CDR3 region is CASSEGDQTDTQYF. In DNA, the CDR3 is TGCGCCAGCAGCGAGGGCGATCAGACAGATACGCAGTATTTT.